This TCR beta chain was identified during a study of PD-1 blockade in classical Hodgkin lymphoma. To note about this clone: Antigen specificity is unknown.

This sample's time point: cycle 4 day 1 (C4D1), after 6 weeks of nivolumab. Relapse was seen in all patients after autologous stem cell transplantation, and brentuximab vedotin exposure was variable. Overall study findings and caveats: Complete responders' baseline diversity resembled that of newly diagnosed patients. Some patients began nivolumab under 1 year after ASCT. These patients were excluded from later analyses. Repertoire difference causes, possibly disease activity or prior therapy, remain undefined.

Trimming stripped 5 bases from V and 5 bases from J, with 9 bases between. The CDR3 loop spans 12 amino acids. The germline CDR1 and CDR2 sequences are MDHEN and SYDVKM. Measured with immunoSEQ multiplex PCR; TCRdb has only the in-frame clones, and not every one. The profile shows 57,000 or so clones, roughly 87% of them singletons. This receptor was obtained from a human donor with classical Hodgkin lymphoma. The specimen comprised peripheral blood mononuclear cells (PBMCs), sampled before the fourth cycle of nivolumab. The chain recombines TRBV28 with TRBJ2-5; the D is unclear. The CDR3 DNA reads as TGTGCCAGCAGTCTTGGGGTGGAGACCCAGTACTTC. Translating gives CASSLGVETQYF.